These T cell receptor beta chains were read from a single sample in a study of shared T cell receptors in the human thymus. Here immunoSEQ multiplex PCR was the method, and the copy in TCRdb shows in-frame clones only, minus some. The table records about 660,000 clones, more than 75% of them present only once. These data were also reused for a study on human thymus T cells.

The sample comprised thymocytes. Receptor source: a boy in the first two years of life with a congenital heart defect. Each CDR3 is given with its conserved first and last residue. D genes are given only for firm matches. Part of the rows lack a size; the others show once, few, many or a class for expanded clones.

v_gene	j_gene	d_gene	abundance	CDR3aa	CDR3nt
TRBV9	TRBJ2-3	TRBD2	-	CASSAGTSGSTDTQYF	TGTGCCAGCAGCGCGGGGACTAGCGGGAGCACAGATACGCAGTATTTT
TRBV6-5	TRBJ2-3	TRBD1	-	CASSPPGQGTDTQYF	TGTGCCAGCAGCCCTCCGGGACAGGGCACAGATACGCAGTATTTT
TRBV12-5	TRBJ1-5	TRBD1	-	CASALTGGRGPQHF	TGTGCTAGTGCCTTGACAGGGGGGCGGGGGCCCCAGCATTTT
TRBV2	TRBJ2-5	TRBD2	-	CASGCLAGGQETQYF	TGTGCCAGCGGTTGTTTAGCGGGGGGCCAAGAGACCCAGTACTTC
TRBV7-9	TRBJ2-7	TRBD1	-	CASSLGQGDYEQYF	TGTGCCAGCAGCTTAGGACAGGGGGACTACGAGCAGTACTTC
TRBV11-2	TRBJ2-7	TRBD2	-	CASSSQSGGSSYEQYF	TGTGCCAGCAGCTCTCAGTCTGGCGGGAGCTCCTACGAGCAGTACTTC
TRBV9	TRBJ2-3	TRBD2	-	CASSVGFLAGVTDTQYF	TGTGCCAGCAGCGTCGGCTTTCTAGCGGGGGTAACAGATACGCAGTATTTT
TRBV5-6	TRBJ1-2	TRBD1	-	CASSTKPGQGDYGYTF	TGTGCCAGCAGCACAAAACCGGGACAGGGCGATTATGGCTACACCTTC
TRBV9	TRBJ1-3	TRBD1	-	CASSDHDRGRQPGNTIYF	TGTGCCAGCAGCGATCACGACAGGGGGCGACAACCTGGAAACACCATATATTTT
TRBV4-1	TRBJ1-4	-	-	CASSQALRATNEKLFF	TGCGCCAGCAGCCAAGCCCTCCGGGCAACTAATGAAAAACTGTTTTTT
TRBV7-4	TRBJ2-5	TRBD1	few	CAGAGGVEETQYF	TGTGCCGGGGCAGGGGGAGTTGAAGAGACCCAGTACTTC
TRBV5-1	TRBJ2-1	-	-	CASSLAGEAYNEQFF	TGCGCCAGCAGCTTGGCAGGGGAAGCCTACAATGAGCAGTTCTTC
TRBV4-3	TRBJ1-2	TRBD1	-	CASSQMGQGAESNYGYTF	TGCGCCAGCAGCCAAATGGGACAGGGGGCTGAATCTAACTATGGCTACACCTTC
TRBV10-3	TRBJ1-1	TRBD1	-	CAVQGAAGTEAFF	TGTGCCGTTCAGGGGGCGGCGGGGACTGAAGCTTTCTTT
TRBV2	TRBJ2-5	-	-	CARDSTGSGETQYF	TGTGCCAGAGATTCGACAGGCTCTGGGGAGACCCAGTACTTC
TRBV15	TRBJ1-1	-	-	CATSGGQLNTEAFF	TGTGCCACCAGCGGCGGACAGTTAAACACTGAAGCTTTCTTT
TRBV5-4	TRBJ2-7	TRBD2	-	CASSWTSGTYYEQYF	TGTGCCAGCAGCTGGACTAGCGGCACTTACTACGAGCAGTACTTC
TRBV6-6	TRBJ2-7	TRBD2	-	CASSYGLAEEYEQYF	TGTGCCAGCAGTTACGGGCTAGCGGAAGAGTACGAGCAGTACTTC
TRBV28	TRBJ1-5	TRBD1	-	CASGFVGDSPRGNQPQHF	TGTGCCAGCGGCTTTGTTGGGGACAGTCCGAGGGGCAATCAGCCCCAGCATTTT
TRBV4-3	TRBJ1-3	-	-	CASSQGAGGRPSSGNTIYF	TGCGCCAGCAGCCAAGGGGCCGGGGGTAGACCAAGCTCTGGAAACACCATATATTTT
TRBV5-1	TRBJ1-4	TRBD1	-	CASSPTGVGEKLFF	TGCGCCAGCAGCCCGACAGGGGTAGGTGAAAAACTGTTTTTT
TRBV19	TRBJ2-5	-	-	CASSVPGQETQYF	TGTGCCAGTAGTGTGCCGGGACAAGAGACCCAGTACTTC
TRBV9	TRBJ2-1	TRBD1	-	CASSVETGWACEQFF	TGTGCCAGCAGCGTAGAGACAGGGTGGGCGTGTGAGCAGTTCTTC
TRBV9	TRBJ1-2	-	once	CASSAMKGTGSPGYTF	TGTGCCAGCAGCGCCATGAAGGGAACAGGGTCGCCCGGCTACACCTTC
TRBV7-8	TRBJ2-1	TRBD2	once	CASSQITSVKYNEQFF	TGTGCCAGCAGCCAGATCACTAGCGTGAAATACAATGAGCAGTTCTTC
TRBV5-1	TRBJ1-3	-	-	CASSTEHPSSGNTIYF	TGCGCCAGCAGCACAGAACACCCAAGCTCTGGAAACACCATATATTTT
TRBV30	TRBJ1-6	-	-	CAWRGTGTNNSPLHF	TGTGCCTGGAGGGGTACAGGGACAAATAATTCCCCCCTCCACTTT
TRBV14	TRBJ2-2	-	once	CASSQGSAGCGIGTGELFF	TGTGCCAGCAGCCAAGGATCTGCGGGGTGTGGCATTGGCACCGGGGAGCTGTTTTTT
TRBV6-5	TRBJ1-2	TRBD1	-	CASSQTGGSYGYTF	TGTGCCAGCAGTCAAACAGGGGGCAGCTATGGCTACACCTTC
TRBV7-6	TRBJ1-6	-	-	CASSLGADSVYNSPLHF	TGTGCCAGCAGCTTAGGGGCGGACAGCGTCTATAATTCACCCCTCCACTTT
TRBV29-1	TRBJ1-2	-	-	CSVVVDSGYTF	TGCAGCGTTGTGGTGGACAGTGGCTACACCTTC
TRBV5-1	TRBJ2-7	-	once	CASSLTPGHRWGNEQYF	TGCGCCAGCAGCTTGACTCCGGGACACCGGTGGGGGAACGAGCAGTACTTC
TRBV6-7	TRBJ2-4	-	-	CASRVTENIQYF	TGTGCCAGCAGGGTGACAGAAAACATTCAGTACTTC
TRBV27	TRBJ2-3	TRBD2	-	CASSLGDYSTDTQYF	TGTGCCAGCAGTTTAGGGGACTACAGCACAGATACGCAGTATTTT
TRBV9	TRBJ2-1	TRBD2	-	CASSVEGLAINEQFF	TGTGCCAGCAGCGTAGAGGGACTAGCTATTAATGAGCAGTTCTTC
TRBV6-5	TRBJ2-7	TRBD1	-	CASGLTGDEQYF	TGTGCCAGCGGCCTCACAGGGGACGAGCAGTACTTC
TRBV28	TRBJ1-5	TRBD1	-	CASSLPVGDRVGQPQHF	TGTGCCAGCAGTTTACCGGTGGGGGACAGGGTGGGTCAGCCCCAGCATTTT
TRBV4-3	TRBJ2-1	-	-	CASSQVPRGRRGYWEQFF	TGCGCCAGCAGCCAAGTGCCAAGGGGGAGGCGGGGGTATTGGGAGCAGTTCTTC
TRBV5-1	TRBJ2-1	-	once	CASSFGGYNEQFF	TGCGCCAGCAGCTTCGGAGGTTACAATGAGCAGTTCTTC
TRBV30	TRBJ2-7	TRBD2	-	CAWSPGPGGSYEQYF	TGTGCCTGGAGTCCCGGTCCGGGGGGTTCCTACGAGCAGTACTTC
TRBV11-2	TRBJ1-2	-	-	CASSPTPSGAGYGYTF	TGTGCCAGCAGCCCAACCCCGTCTGGGGCTGGCTATGGCTACACCTTC
TRBV4-1	TRBJ2-2	-	-	CASSQGPDSTGELFF	TGCGCCAGCAGCCAAGGCCCGGACAGCACCGGGGAGCTGTTTTTT
TRBV28	TRBJ2-3	-	-	CASTPDTITDTQYF	TGTGCCAGCACCCCGGACACTATAACAGATACGCAGTATTTT
TRBV10-3	TRBJ1-1	TRBD1	-	CAIRTDRGRNTEAFF	TGTGCCATCAGGACAGACAGGGGTCGGAACACTGAAGCTTTCTTT
TRBV2	TRBJ1-5	-	-	CASSEARNSNQPQHF	TGTGCCAGCAGTGAAGCTCGTAATAGCAATCAGCCCCAGCATTTT
TRBV9	TRBJ2-1	TRBD2	-	CASSAGGRYNEQFF	TGTGCCAGCAGCGCGGGGGGGAGGTACAATGAGCAGTTCTTC
TRBV28	TRBJ2-7	TRBD2	-	CASSLRAGGSADCEQYF	TGTGCCAGCAGTCTCAGAGCGGGGGGCTCGGCTGATTGCGAGCAGTACTTC
TRBV15	TRBJ2-1	-	-	CATSRDLQDTEQFF	TGTGCCACCAGCAGAGATCTGCAGGATACAGAGCAGTTCTTC
TRBV30	TRBJ2-7	TRBD1	-	CAWSAATGESSYEQYF	TGTGCCTGGAGCGCCGCTACAGGGGAGAGCTCCTACGAGCAGTACTTC
TRBV5-6	TRBJ2-1	TRBD2	-	CASSLLRLAGNEQFF	TGTGCCAGCAGCTTGTTGAGACTAGCGGGCAATGAGCAGTTCTTC
TRBV4-3	TRBJ2-7	TRBD1	few	CASSQAHGQGSYEQYF	TGCGCCAGCAGCCAAGCCCACGGACAGGGGTCCTACGAGCAGTACTTC
TRBV15	TRBJ2-7	TRBD2	-	CATSSGLAGPYEQYF	TGTGCCACCAGCTCGGGACTAGCGGGACCCTACGAGCAGTACTTC